This T cell receptor beta chain was captured by sequencing in a study of T-cell memory formation after mild COVID-19. Study-level information: TCR clusters were mostly donor specific.

The study, taken as a whole, reports: Second-wave clones reaching peak frequency on day 37 lacked confirmed SARS-CoV-2 specificity. Balance between CD4 and CD8 was seen in clones contracting day 15 to 85, and a CD4+ lean was seen in later expanders. Detection of some responders pre-infection suggested pre-existing cross-reactive memory T cells participated.

This clonotype was detected ten times or more. Its specificity is unknown. TCRdb reprocessed the 5' RACE reads via MiXCR and lists one record per CDR3 protein. The profile covers 250,000 or so distinct CDR3 sequences, with around 17% appearing a single time and under 30% taken by the ten largest. The sequenced sample consisted of PBMCs or a T cell subset sorted from them (not recorded which). This clonotype was obtained from a man in his late teens or twenties who had mild COVID-19 (a few samples of this study predate the infection). Cell type and time point are not known.

CDR3 in DNA: TGCGCCAGCAGCCAATCTAGCGGGGAAAGCTCCTACGAGCAGTACTTC. Encoded protein: CASSQSSGESSYEQYF. This sequence joins TRBV4-3 and TRBJ2-7; the match to TRBD2 covers 9 bases. V trimming: 2 bases; J trimming: 0 bases; junction bases outside the gene matches: 5. This CDR3 has 16 residues. Germline assignment: CDR1 LGHNA and CDR2 YSLEER.